This TCR beta chain is from a study of cytomegalovirus exposure and HLA in healthy donors. Study results and caveats: A later analysis associated some 16,000 TCR beta sequences with HLA alleles at a 0.05 false discovery rate. In a later analysis, common viral pathogens appeared linked to several of the most significant clusters. CMV serostatus was the only recorded immune exposure for donors.

This clone was observed once. Its antigen is undetermined. V gave up 3 bases and J gave up 2 bases; unmatched junction bases: 9. The CDR3 runs 17 residues. Looked up from germline, CDR1 is MGHRA and CDR2 is YSYEKL. Vbeta (60) and Jbeta (13) primers were used in the PCR. In the study's own analysis: Counted up in a later analysis, unique TCR beta chains came to about 80 million, with around 11 million shared. The table came from immunoSEQ multiplex PCR; TCRdb's copy has only in-frame clones and leaves some out. V, J and clone size reflect that table, while D and trimming were determined from the DNA. This sample has fewer than 200,000 clones, with approximately 78% found just once.

This clonotype was sampled from a girl aged 2 to 9 in good health and CMV-seropositive. The genes are TRBV4-1 and TRBJ2-1; 8 nucleotides match TRBD1. Sequencing used PBMCs. CDR3 sequence (DNA): TGCGCCAGCAGCCACCCATTACAGGGGGATACCTACAATGAGCAGTTCTTC. This translates into CASSHPLQGDTYNEQFF.